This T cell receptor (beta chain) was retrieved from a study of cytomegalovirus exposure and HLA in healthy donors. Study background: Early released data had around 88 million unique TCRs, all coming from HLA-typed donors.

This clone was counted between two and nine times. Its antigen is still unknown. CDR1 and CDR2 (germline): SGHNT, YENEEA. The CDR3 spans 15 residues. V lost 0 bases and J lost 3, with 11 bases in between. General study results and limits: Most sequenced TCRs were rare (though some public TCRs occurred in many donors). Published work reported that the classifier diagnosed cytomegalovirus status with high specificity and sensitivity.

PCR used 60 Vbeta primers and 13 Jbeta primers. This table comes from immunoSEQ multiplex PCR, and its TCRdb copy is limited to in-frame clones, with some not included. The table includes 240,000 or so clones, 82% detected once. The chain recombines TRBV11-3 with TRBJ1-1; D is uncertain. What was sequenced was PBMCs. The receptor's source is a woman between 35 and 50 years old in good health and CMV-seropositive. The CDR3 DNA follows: TGTGCCAGCAGCTTAGATCTTGGTCAGGACACTGAAGCTTTCTTT. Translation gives CASSLDLGQDTEAFF.